A single sample gave rise to the 30 T cell receptor beta chains below, sequenced in a study of cytomegalovirus exposure and HLA in healthy donors (dated by TCRdb to between 2016 and 2019). The library was produced with the immunoSEQ multiplex PCR assay. This immuneACCESS table, as held by TCRdb, lists in-frame sequences with V and J called but not all clones. Of the missing ones, under half trace to an unresolved V gene in checked studies; the others have no known cause. The sample includes roughly 300,000 clones, with roughly 90% observed a single time. The ten biggest clones cover over 0.85% of the sample. The sequencing sample was made of PBMCs. The receptors derive from a young woman in good health and CMV-seronegative.

This chain uses TRBV7-6 with TRBJ2-7, with TRBD2 matching 11 bases. V gave up 5 bases and J gave up 5 bases; unmatched junction bases: 14. Germline loops: CDR1 SGHVS, CDR2 FNYEAQ. This CDR3 is built from 17 residues. CDR3 in DNA: TGTGCCAGCAGCCCCAATAGCGGGAGGGCCTTAAGGAACGAGCAGTACTTC. Its protein is CASSPNSGRALRNEQYF.

The chain combines TRBV6-5 with TRBJ2-3, with 7 bases matching TRBD1. The CDR3 covers 14 residues. The V gene end was trimmed by 4 bases and the J gene end by 5 bases; junction bases not matched to a gene: 6. Germline V gene sequence: CDR1 MNHEY, CDR2 SVGAGI. This CDR3 reads CASSSLAGGDTQYF. The DNA for the CDR3 is TGTGCCAGCAGTTCGCTAGCAGGGGGAGATACGCAGTATTTT.

This clone was seen a single time. This chain joins TRBV7-2 and TRBJ2-2; 12 bases map to TRBD2. Unmatched junction bases numbered 3, after V lost 1 base and J lost 6 bases. This CDR3 contains 16 residues. The V gene's germline CDR1 is SGHTA and CDR2 FQGNSA. In DNA, the CDR3 is TGTGCCAGCAGCTTAGGACTAGCGGGAGTACCCGGGGAGCTGTTTTTT. It codes for CASSLGLAGVPGELFF. Combining the CDR3 with reference TRBV7-2 and TRBJ2-2 gives the whole variable domain GAGVSQSPSNKVTEKGKDVELRCDPISGHTALYWYRQSLGQGLEFLIYFQGNSAPDKSGLPSDRFSAERTGGSVSTLTIQRTQQEDSAVYLCASSLGLAGVPGELFFGEGSRLTVL.

The chain has TRBV7-3 and TRBJ2-3; D unresolved. This CDR3 is 13 amino acids long. Trimming removed 5 bases at V and 5 bases at J, with 11 bases between. Germline lookup yields CDR1 SGHTA and CDR2 FQGTGA. The CDR3: CASSPFHRDTQYF. The DNA of the CDR3 is TGTGCCAGCAGCCCGTTTCATAGAGATACGCAGTATTTT.

The chain employs TRBV5-1 and TRBJ2-7, with TRBD2 as a possible D gene (5 bases). Germline CDR1 and CDR2: SGHRS and YFSETQ. The CDR3 spans 14 residues. Trimming cost V 0 bases and J 7 bases, with 14 bases left between them. In nucleotides, the CDR3 is TGCGCCAGCAGCTTGGCTGGCCCCCCGGGGGAGCAGTACTTC. Protein product: CASSLAGPPGEQYF.

This chain connects TRBV2 to TRBJ2-1; 7 bases match TRBD2. The junction had 15 bases not matched to a gene; V was cut back by 6 bases and J by 10 bases. The CDR3 length is 15 residues. Looked up from germline, CDR1 is SNHLY and CDR2 is FYNNEI. CDR3 DNA: TGTGCCAGCAGGGCTAGCGGTCTTGCGCCACGAGAGCAGTTCTTC. This sequence encodes CASRASGLAPREQFF.

The V and J genes are TRBV7-2 and TRBJ2-1; the match to TRBD2 covers 11 bases. CDR3 size: 15 residues. CDR1 is SGHTA and CDR2 is FQGNSA in the germline V gene. V was clipped by 5 bases and J by 10 bases; unmatched bases: 10. The CDR3 DNA reads as TGTGCCAGCAGCCCTTACTCTAGCGGGAGGCCCGAGCAGTTCTTC. It is translated as CASSPYSSGRPEQFF.

The CDR3 nucleotides are TGTGCCATCTCTAGCCCGACCTACGAGCAGTACTTC. Its translation is CAISSPTYEQYF. The V call is TRBV10-3, the J call TRBJ2-7; tentative D call: TRBD2 (5 bases). CDR3 length: 12 residues. CDR1 is ENHRY, CDR2 SYGVKD, per germline. The germline V and J ends were trimmed by 8 bases and 2 bases, with 10 bases remaining between them.

The chain links TRBV20-1 to TRBJ1-1; no clear D gene. CDR1 DFQATT and CDR2 SNEGSKA come from the germline V gene (reference sequence). The length of the CDR3 is 10 residues. The V end was cut by 0 bases, the J end by 12 bases, with 8 bases between. The CDR3 DNA is TGCAGTGCTAGAGACGCCCAGTCTTTCTTT. This encodes CSARDAQSFF.

The CDR3 loop reads CASSPGFGQGYSPLHF. CDR3 DNA sequence: TGTGCCAGCAGTCCCGGTTTTGGACAGGGCTATTCACCCCTCCACTTT. J is TRBJ1-6 and V is TRBV28; 8 bases fit TRBD1. The CDR3 length is 16 residues. V shed 5 bases, J shed 8 bases, and the junction held 11 bases outside the gene matches. The V gene's germline CDR1 is MDHEN and CDR2 SYDVKM.

This chain links TRBV6-5 with TRBJ1-1; 7 nucleotides align to TRBD1. V shed 4 bases, J shed 0 bases, and the junction held 5 bases outside the gene matches. Looked up from germline, CDR1 is MNHEY and CDR2 is SVGAGI. This CDR3 comprises 15 residues. CDR3 region: CASSSEGALNTEAFF. The DNA for the CDR3 is TGTGCCAGCAGTTCGGAGGGGGCCTTGAACACTGAAGCTTTCTTT.

CDR3 protein: CASSLRTVNYGYTF. CDR3 sequence (DNA): TGTGCCAGCAGTCTCAGGACAGTTAACTATGGCTACACCTTC. The rearrangement links TRBV2 to TRBJ1-2, with a tentative D call TRBD1 (6 bases). With 5 bases removed from V and 1 base from J, the gap between germline ends came to 11 bases. CDR1 is SNHLY and CDR2 is FYNNEI in the germline V gene. The CDR3 has 14 residues. Drawing the rest from reference TRBV2 and TRBJ1-2, the complete variable domain is EPEVTQTPSHQVTQMGQEVILRCVPISNHLYFYWYRQILGQKVEFLVSFYNNEISEKSEIFDDQFSVERPDGSNFTLKIRSTKLEDSAMYFCASSLRTVNYGYTFGSGTRLTVV.

This clone showed up just once. This chain connects TRBV4-3 to TRBJ2-1, with a tentative D call TRBD2 (5 bases). Germline CDR1 reads LGHNA; CDR2 reads YSLEER. This CDR3 has 14 residues. V was pared by 0 bases and J by 9 bases, with 12 bases between. The CDR3 protein is CASSQEGREFEQFF. The CDR3 DNA follows: TGCGCCAGCAGCCAAGAGGGTAGGGAGTTTGAGCAGTTCTTC.

V and J are TRBV15 and TRBJ2-5; 10 bases are a match to TRBD2. The ends lost 0 bases at V and 5 bases at J; junction bases unmatched: 6. CDR1 and CDR2 from the germline V gene are LNHNV and YYDKDF (reference sequence). This CDR3 is 16 amino acids long. Here the CDR3 reads CATSRDTAGGGETQYF. The CDR3 DNA sequence: TGTGCCACCAGCAGAGATACAGCGGGAGGGGGCGAGACCCAGTACTTC. Looking up the rest from reference TRBV15 and TRBJ2-5 gives the full variable domain: DAMVIQNPRYQVTQFGKPVTLSCSQTLNHNVMYWYQQKSSQAPKLLFHYYDKDFNNEADTPDNFQSRRPNTSFCFLDIRSPGLGDTAMYLCATSRDTAGGGETQYFGPGTRLLVL.

The CDR3 loop reads CASSGTNGGETQYF. The CDR3 coding sequence is TGTGCCAGCAGTGGAACCAATGGAGGGGAGACCCAGTACTTC. The V call is TRBV6-5, the J call TRBJ2-5, with D perhaps TRBD2 (6 bases). Per the germline V gene, CDR1 is MNHEY and CDR2 is SVGAGI. The CDR3 is 14 amino acids. V lost 5 bases to trimming and J lost 5 bases, with 15 bases between them.

A single count supports this clone. The rearrangement uses TRBV11-2 and TRBJ2-1; D remains ambiguous. Germline-derived CDR1 and CDR2 are SGHAT and FQNNGV. The V end was cut by 7 bases, the J end by 6 bases, with 16 bases between. The CDR3 length is 14 residues. The CDR3 DNA follows: TGTGCCAGCACCTGGCGTCTAGTAGGCAATGAGCAGTTCTTC. Its protein product is CASTWRLVGNEQFF.

The chain is built from TRBV27 and TRBJ1-1; D is unresolved. This CDR3 is built from 12 residues. V dropped 6 bases and J dropped 1 base, with 6 bases sitting between them. Germline CDR1 is MNHEY and CDR2 is SMNVEV (reference sequence). CDR3 region: CASRSGNTEAFF. In nucleotides, the CDR3 is TGTGCCAGCAGATCAGGGAACACTGAAGCTTTCTTT.

The chain recombines TRBV30 with TRBJ1-2; the match to TRBD1 covers 8 bases. The CDR3 loop spans 15 amino acids. CDR1 and CDR2 from the germline V gene are GTSNPN and SVGIG (reference sequence). Losses at the gene ends were 2 bases for V and 0 bases for J; bases not matched to a gene: 5. Here the CDR3 reads CAWSPGQGSNYGYTF. CDR3 sequence (DNA): TGTGCCTGGAGTCCTGGACAGGGATCTAACTATGGCTACACCTTC.

For this clone: At one of its ends the junction is not consistent with the germline gene, which may arise from a read error. J is TRBJ1-2 and V is TRBV6-5, with D uncertain. The CDR3 consists of 11 residues. Germline V lookup: CDR1 MNHEY, CDR2 SVGAGI. DNA for the CDR3: TGTGCCAGCAGTAAAACAGTGGGCCCACTCTTC. It codes for CASSKTVGPLF.

Turning to this clone: At one of its ends the junction is not consistent with the germline gene, which may arise from a read error. The CDR3 sequence: CASSEAPGRGTGELFF. CDR3 bases: TGTGCCAGCAGCGAAGCCCCCGGGAGAGGGACCGGGGAGCTGTTTTTT. V and J are TRBV2 and TRBJ2-2; weak D call: TRBD2 (6 bases). CDR3 length: 16 amino acids. Looked up from germline, CDR1 is SNHLY and CDR2 is FYNNEI.

The chain employs TRBV19 and TRBJ2-7; 9 bases are shared with TRBD2. J lost 3 bases, V lost 2 bases, and 5 bases had no gene match. This CDR3 has 15 residues. Germline-derived CDR1 and CDR2 are LNHDA and SQIVND (reference sequence). CDR3 in amino acids: CASSILSGRYYEQYF. CDR3 nucleotide sequence: TGTGCCAGTAGTATACTGAGCGGGAGGTACTACGAGCAGTACTTC.

V and J are TRBV6-1 and TRBJ2-1; 11 nucleotides line up with TRBD2. CDR3 length equals 18 residues. CDR1 MNHNS and CDR2 SASEGT come from the germline V gene. V dropped 1 base and J dropped 4; count of bases not matched to a gene: 9. CDR3 residues: CASSEGSGRVLFYNEQFF. In DNA, the CDR3 is TGTGCCAGCAGTGAAGGTAGCGGGAGGGTCCTTTTTTACAATGAGCAGTTCTTC.

This chain uses TRBV11-1 with TRBJ1-4; D unclear. Trimming removed 5 bases at V and 5 bases at J, with 18 bases between. Germline V lookup: CDR1 SGHAT, CDR2 FQDESV (reference sequence). This CDR3 has 16 amino acids. DNA for the CDR3: TGTGCCAGCAGCCTTGAACGGGCCAGAGGGAATGAAAAACTGTTTTTT. Protein sequence: CASSLERARGNEKLFF.

The chain carries TRBV28 and TRBJ2-7, with 10 bases that match TRBD2. The V and J ends lost 2 bases and 2 bases, in that order; junction bases with no gene match: 3. CDR3 size: 15 residues. CDR1 and CDR2 (germline): MDHEN, SYDVKM. The CDR3 is CASSLRLAGPYEQYF. The CDR3 nucleotides read TGTGCCAGCAGTTTAAGACTAGCGGGCCCCTACGAGCAGTACTTC.

V usage is TRBV7-9 and J usage is TRBJ2-6; unclear D gene. This CDR3 spans 14 amino acids. Germline loops: CDR1 SEHNR, CDR2 FQNEAQ (reference sequence). V was clipped by 3 bases and J by 2 bases, with 5 bases between them. The DNA of the CDR3 is TGTGCCAGCAGCTTCCTAGCTGGGGCCAACGTCCTGACTTTC. This gives the protein CASSFLAGANVLTF.

The rearrangement uses TRBV20-1 and TRBJ2-7; 7 bases fit TRBD1. The CDR3 runs to 11 residues. Germline V gene sequence: CDR1 DFQATT, CDR2 SNEGSKA (reference sequence). J was trimmed by 5 bases and V by 6 bases; bases with no gene match: 4. The CDR3 sequence: CSAGQVHEQYF. As DNA, the CDR3 is TGCAGTGCCGGACAGGTCCACGAGCAGTACTTC.

V and J are TRBV19 and TRBJ1-2, with 9 bases identical to TRBD1. CDR3 length: 14 amino acids. Trimming cost V 9 bases and J 1 base; bases outside gene matches: 6. The germline V gene has CDR1 LNHDA and CDR2 SQIVND (reference sequence). CDR3 sequence reads: CASTSDRGNYGYTF. CDR3 DNA sequence: TGTGCCAGCACATCGGACAGGGGTAACTATGGCTACACCTTC.

Only a few counts were recorded for this clone. The CDR3, as DNA: TGTGCCAGCAGCTTGGGACTAGCGGGCAGCACAGATACGCAGTATTTT. Encoded protein: CASSLGLAGSTDTQYF. The rearrangement joins TRBV7-3 to TRBJ2-3; 12 nucleotides line up with TRBD2. The CDR3 has 16 residues. CDR1 and CDR2 (germline): SGHTA, FQGTGA. V dropped 3 bases and J dropped 0; count of bases not matched to a gene: 1. Complete variable domain (other parts from reference TRBV7-3 and TRBJ2-3): GAGVSQTPSNKVTEKGKYVELRCDPISGHTALYWYRQSLGQGPEFLIYFQGTGAADDSGLPNDRFFAVRPEGSVSTLKIQRTERGDSAVYLCASSLGLAGSTDTQYFGPGTRLTVL.

J is TRBJ2-2 and V is TRBV5-6; 11 bases align to TRBD2. Germline-derived CDR1 and CDR2 are SGHDT and YYEEEE. The trim removed 5 bases at V and 2 bases at J, leaving 5 bases unmatched. The CDR3 is made up of 16 amino acids. For the CDR3, the DNA is TGTGCCAGCAGGACCGGGACTAGCGGCAACACCGGGGAGCTGTTTTTT. This codes for CASRTGTSGNTGELFF.

The chain couples TRBV5-1 to TRBJ2-3, with 8 bases aligning to TRBD2. The length of the CDR3 is 22 residues. V shed 1 base and J 8 bases; nucleotides not matched to a gene: 30. Germline V lookup: CDR1 SGHRS, CDR2 YFSETQ. This chain's CDR3 is CASSLRSWAPGTRLSSLGTQYF. In DNA, the CDR3 is TGCGCCAGCAGCTTGAGGTCTTGGGCCCCCGGGACTAGATTGTCGAGCTTGGGTACGCAGTATTTT.